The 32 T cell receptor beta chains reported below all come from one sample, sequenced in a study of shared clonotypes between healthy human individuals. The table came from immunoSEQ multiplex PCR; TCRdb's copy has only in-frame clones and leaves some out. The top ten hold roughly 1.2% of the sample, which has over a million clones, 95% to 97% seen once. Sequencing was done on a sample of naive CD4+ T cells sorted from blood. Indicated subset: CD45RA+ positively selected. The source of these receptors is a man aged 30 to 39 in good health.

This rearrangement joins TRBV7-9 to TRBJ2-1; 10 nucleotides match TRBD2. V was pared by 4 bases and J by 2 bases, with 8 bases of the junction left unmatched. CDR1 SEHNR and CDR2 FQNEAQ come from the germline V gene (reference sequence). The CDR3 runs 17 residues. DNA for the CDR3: TGTGCCAGCAGCTCCGGCGGGCTAGCGGGAGCCTACAATGAGCAGTTCTTC. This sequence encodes CASSSGGLAGAYNEQFF. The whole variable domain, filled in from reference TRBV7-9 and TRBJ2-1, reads DTGVSQNPRHKITKRGQNVTFRCDPISEHNRLYWYRQTLGQGPEFLTYFQNEAQLEKSRLLSDRFSAERPKGSFSTLEIQRTEQGDSAMYLCASSSGGLAGAYNEQFFGPGTRLTVL.

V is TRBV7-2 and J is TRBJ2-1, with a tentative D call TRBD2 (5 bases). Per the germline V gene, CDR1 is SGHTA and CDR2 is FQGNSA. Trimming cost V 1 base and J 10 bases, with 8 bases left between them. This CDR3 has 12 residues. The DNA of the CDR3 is TGTGCCAGCAGCTTAGTGACGGGAGAGCAGTTCTTC. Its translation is CASSLVTGEQFF.

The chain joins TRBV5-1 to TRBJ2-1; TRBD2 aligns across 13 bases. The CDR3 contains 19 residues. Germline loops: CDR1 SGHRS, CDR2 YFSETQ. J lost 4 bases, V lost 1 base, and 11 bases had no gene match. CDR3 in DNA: TGCGCCAGCAGCTTGACGACGGGACTAGCGGGAAGGGTGTACAATGAGCAGTTCTTC. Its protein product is CASSLTTGLAGRVYNEQFF.

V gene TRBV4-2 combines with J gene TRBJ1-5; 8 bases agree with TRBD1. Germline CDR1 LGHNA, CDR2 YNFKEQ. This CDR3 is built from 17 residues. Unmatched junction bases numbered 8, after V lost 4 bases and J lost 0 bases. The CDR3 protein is CASSPEDRGYSNQPQHF. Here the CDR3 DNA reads TGTGCCAGCAGCCCCGAAGACAGGGGTTATAGCAATCAGCCCCAGCATTTT.

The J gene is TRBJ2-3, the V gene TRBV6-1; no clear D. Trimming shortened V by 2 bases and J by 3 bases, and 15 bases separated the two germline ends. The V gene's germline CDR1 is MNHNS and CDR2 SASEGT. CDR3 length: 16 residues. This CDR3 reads CASSESASDWTDTQYF. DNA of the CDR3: TGTGCCAGCAGTGAATCCGCATCTGATTGGACAGATACGCAGTATTTT.

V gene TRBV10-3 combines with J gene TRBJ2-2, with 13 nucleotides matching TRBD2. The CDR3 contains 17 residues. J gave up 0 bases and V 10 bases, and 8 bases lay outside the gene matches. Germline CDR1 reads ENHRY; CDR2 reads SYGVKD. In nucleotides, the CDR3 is TGTGCCACCTCGACTAGCGGGAGGCCTCCGAACACCGGGGAGCTGTTTTTT. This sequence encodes CATSTSGRPPNTGELFF.

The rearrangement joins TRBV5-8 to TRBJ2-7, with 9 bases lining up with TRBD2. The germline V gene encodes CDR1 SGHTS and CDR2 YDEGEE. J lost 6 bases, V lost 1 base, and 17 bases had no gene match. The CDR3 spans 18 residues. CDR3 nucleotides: TGTGCCAGCAGCTTGAGGCAGGGAGCGGCGGGAGGGTTTGGCGAGCAGTACTTC. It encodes CASSLRQGAAGGFGEQYF.

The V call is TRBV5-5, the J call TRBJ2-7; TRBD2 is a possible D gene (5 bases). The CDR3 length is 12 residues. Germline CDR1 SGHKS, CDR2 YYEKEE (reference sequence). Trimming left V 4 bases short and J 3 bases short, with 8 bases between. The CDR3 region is CASSEGDYEQYF. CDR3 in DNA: TGTGCCAGCAGCGAGGGAGACTACGAGCAGTACTTC.

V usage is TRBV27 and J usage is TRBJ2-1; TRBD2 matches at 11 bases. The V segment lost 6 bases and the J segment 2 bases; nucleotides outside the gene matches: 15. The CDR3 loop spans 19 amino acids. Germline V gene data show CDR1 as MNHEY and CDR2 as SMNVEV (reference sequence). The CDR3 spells CASSLRTSGLRSTYNEQFF. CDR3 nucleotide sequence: TGTGCCAGCAGCCTCCGGACTAGCGGGTTACGTTCTACCTACAATGAGCAGTTCTTC.

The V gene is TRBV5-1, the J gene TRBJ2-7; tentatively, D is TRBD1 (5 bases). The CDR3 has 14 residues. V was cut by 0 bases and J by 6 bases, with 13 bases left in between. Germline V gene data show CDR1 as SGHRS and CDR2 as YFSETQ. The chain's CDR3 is CASSLVAGSIEQYF. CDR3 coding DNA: TGCGCCAGCAGCTTGGTTGCAGGGTCAATCGAGCAGTACTTC.

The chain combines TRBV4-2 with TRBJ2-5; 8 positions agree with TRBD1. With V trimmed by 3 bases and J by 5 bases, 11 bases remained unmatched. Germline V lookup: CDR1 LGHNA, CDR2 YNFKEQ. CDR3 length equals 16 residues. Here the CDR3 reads CASSQATQGAEETQYF. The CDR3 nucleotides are TGTGCCAGCAGCCAGGCTACGCAGGGGGCAGAGGAGACCCAGTACTTC.

The CDR3: CASSHSGTSGDTQYF. The DNA for the CDR3 is TGTGCCAGCTCACACAGCGGGACATCGGGAGATACGCAGTATTTT. The rearrangement joins TRBV18 to TRBJ2-3, with a weak D call TRBD2 (7 bases). V lost 4 bases and J 5 bases, leaving 16 bases between the germline ends. The V gene's germline CDR1 is KGHSH and CDR2 LQKENI. This CDR3 is built from 15 residues.

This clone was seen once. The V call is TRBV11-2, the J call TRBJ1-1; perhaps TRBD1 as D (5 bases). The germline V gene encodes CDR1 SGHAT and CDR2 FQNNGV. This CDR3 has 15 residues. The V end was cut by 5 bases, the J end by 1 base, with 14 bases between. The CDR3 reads CASSVTPQGNTEAFF. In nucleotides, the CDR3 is TGTGCCAGCAGCGTCACCCCCCAGGGGAACACTGAAGCTTTCTTT.

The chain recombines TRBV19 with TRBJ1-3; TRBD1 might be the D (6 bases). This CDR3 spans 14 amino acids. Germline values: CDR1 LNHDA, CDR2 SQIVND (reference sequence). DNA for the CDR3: TGTGCAATAGGACCCAGGGGAAGAGGAAACACCATATATTTT. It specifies CAIGPRGRGNTIYF.

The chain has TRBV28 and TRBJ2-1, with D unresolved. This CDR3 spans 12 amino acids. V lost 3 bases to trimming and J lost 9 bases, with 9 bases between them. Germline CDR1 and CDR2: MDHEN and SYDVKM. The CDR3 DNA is TGTGCCAGCAGTTTCTACGCGGTTGAGCAGTTCTTC. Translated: CASSFYAVEQFF.

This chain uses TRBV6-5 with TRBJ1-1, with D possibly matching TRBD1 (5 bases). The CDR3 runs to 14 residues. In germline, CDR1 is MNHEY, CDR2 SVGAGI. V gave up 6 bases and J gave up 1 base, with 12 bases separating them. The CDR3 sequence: CASRKVDRNTEAFF. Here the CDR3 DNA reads TGTGCCAGCAGGAAAGTCGACAGGAACACTGAAGCTTTCTTT.

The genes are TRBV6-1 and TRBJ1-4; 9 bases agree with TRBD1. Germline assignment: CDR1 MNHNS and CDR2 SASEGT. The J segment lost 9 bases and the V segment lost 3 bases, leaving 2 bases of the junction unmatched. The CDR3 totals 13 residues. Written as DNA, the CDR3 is TGTGCCAGCAGTGAGGGGACAGGGAAAAAACTGTTTTTT. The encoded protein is CASSEGTGKKLFF.

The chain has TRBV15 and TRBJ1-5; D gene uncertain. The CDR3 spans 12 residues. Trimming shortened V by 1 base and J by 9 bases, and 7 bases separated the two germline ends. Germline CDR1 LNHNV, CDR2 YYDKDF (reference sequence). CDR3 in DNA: TGTGCCACCAGCAGAGTGGAGGGGCCCCAGCATTTT. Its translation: CATSRVEGPQHF.

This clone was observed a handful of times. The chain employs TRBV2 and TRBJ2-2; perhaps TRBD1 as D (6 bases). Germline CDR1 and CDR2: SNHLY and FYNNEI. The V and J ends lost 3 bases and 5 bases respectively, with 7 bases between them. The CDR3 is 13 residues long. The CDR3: CASSDRGTGELFF. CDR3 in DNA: TGTGCCAGCAGTGATAGGGGGACCGGGGAGCTGTTTTTT.

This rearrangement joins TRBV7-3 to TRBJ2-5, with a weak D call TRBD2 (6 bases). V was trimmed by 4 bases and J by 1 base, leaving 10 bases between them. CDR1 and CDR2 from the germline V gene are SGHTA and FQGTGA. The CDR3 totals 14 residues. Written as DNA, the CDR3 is TGTGCCAGCAGCTCCTCGGGACTCCAAGAGACCCAGTACTTC. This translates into CASSSSGLQETQYF.

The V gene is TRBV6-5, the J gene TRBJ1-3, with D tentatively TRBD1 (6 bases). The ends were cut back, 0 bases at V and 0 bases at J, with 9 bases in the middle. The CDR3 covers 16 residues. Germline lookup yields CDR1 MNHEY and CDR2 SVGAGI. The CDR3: CASSYSVTGSGNTIYF. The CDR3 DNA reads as TGTGCCAGCAGTTACTCGGTGACAGGCTCTGGAAACACCATATATTTT.

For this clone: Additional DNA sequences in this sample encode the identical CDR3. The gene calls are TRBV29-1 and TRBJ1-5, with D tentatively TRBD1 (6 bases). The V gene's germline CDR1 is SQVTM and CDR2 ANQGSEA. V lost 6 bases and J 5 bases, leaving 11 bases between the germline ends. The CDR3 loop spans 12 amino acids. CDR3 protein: CSVGEGDQPQHF. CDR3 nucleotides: TGCAGCGTAGGGGAGGGGGATCAGCCCCAGCATTTT.

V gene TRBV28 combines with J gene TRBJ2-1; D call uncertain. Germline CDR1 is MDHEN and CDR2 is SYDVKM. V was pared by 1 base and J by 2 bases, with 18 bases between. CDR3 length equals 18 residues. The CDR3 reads CASSLSGNLAVPYNEQFF. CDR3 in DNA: TGTGCCAGCAGTTTATCGGGTAACCTGGCTGTACCCTACAATGAGCAGTTCTTC.

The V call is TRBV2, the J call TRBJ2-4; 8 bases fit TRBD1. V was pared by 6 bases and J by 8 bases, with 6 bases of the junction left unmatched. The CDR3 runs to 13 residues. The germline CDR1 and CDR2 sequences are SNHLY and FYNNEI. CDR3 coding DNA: TGTGCCAGCAGGGTCCAGGGGGCGGACATTCAGTACTTC. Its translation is CASRVQGADIQYF. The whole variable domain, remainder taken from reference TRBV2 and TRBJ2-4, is EPEVTQTPSHQVTQMGQEVILRCVPISNHLYFYWYRQILGQKVEFLVSFYNNEISEKSEIFDDQFSVERPDGSNFTLKIRSTKLEDSAMYFCASRVQGADIQYFGAGTRLSVL.

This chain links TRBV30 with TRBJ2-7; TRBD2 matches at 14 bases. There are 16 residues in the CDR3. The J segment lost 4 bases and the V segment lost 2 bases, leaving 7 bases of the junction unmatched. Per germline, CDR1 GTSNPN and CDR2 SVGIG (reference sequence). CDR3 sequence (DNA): TGTGCCTGGAGTACCTGGACTAGCGGGAGGAAATACGAGCAGTACTTC. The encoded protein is CAWSTWTSGRKYEQYF.

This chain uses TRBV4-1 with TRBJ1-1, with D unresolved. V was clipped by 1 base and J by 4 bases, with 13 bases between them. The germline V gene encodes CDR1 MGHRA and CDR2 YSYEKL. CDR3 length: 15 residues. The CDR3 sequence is CASSQGRAPGTEAFF. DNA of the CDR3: TGCGCCAGCAGCCAAGGTAGGGCACCGGGCACTGAAGCTTTCTTT.

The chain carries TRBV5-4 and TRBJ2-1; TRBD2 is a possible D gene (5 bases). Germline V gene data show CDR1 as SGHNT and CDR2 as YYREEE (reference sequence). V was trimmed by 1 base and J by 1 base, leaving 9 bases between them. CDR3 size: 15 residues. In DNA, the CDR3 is TGTGCCAGCAGCTTGTATGACTATTCCTACAATGAGCAGTTCTTC. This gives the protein CASSLYDYSYNEQFF.

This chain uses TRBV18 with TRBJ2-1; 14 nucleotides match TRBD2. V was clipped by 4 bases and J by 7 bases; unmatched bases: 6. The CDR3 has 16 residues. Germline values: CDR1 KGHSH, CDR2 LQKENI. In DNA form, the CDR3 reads TGTGCCAGCTCACTAGGACTAGCGGGAGGTGGGAATGAGCAGTTCTTC. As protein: CASSLGLAGGGNEQFF.

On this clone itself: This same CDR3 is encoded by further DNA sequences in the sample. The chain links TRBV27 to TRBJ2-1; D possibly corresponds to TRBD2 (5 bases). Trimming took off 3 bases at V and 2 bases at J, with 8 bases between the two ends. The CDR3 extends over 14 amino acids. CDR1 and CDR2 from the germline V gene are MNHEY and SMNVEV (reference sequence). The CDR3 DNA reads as TGTGCCAGCAGTTTGCGGAGGACCTACAATGAGCAGTTCTTC. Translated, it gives CASSLRRTYNEQFF.

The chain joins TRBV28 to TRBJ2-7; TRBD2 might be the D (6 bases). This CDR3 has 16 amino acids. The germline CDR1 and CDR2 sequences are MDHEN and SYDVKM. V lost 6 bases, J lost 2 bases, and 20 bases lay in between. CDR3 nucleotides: TGTGCCAGCAGCGCGCGAGAAGGGAGGAGGGCCTACGAGCAGTACTTC. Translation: CASSAREGRRAYEQYF.

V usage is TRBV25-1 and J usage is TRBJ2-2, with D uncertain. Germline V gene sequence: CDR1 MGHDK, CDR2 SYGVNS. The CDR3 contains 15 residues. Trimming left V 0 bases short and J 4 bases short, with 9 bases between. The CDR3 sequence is CASSEYQASTGELFF. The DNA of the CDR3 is TGTGCCAGCAGTGAATATCAGGCCAGCACCGGGGAGCTGTTTTTT.

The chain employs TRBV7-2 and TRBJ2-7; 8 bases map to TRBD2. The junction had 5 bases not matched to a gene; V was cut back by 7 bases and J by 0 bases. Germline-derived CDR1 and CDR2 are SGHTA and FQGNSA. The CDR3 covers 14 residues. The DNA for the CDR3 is TGTGCCAGCACCTCGGGGGGGACCTCCTACGAGCAGTACTTC. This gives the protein CASTSGGTSYEQYF.